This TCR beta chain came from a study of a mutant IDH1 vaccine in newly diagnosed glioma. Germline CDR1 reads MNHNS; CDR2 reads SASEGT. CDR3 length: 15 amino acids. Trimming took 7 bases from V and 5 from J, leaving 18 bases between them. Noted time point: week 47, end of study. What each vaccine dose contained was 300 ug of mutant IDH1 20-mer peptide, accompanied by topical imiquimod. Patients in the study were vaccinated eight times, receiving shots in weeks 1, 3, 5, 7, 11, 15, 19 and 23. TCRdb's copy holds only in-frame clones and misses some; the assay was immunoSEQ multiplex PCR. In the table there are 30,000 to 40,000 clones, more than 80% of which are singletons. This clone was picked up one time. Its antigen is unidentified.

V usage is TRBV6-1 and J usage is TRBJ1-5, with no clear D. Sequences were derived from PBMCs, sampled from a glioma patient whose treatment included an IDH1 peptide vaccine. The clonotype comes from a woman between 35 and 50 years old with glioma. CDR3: CASTRREGQDQPQHF. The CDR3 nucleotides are TGTGCCAGCACCAGAAGGGAGGGCCAGGATCAGCCCCAGCATTTT.